The entry below describes one T cell receptor (beta chain). These data originate in a study of T-cell memory formation after mild COVID-19. Germline-derived CDR1 and CDR2 are SGHTA and FQGNSA. Unmatched junction bases numbered 4, after V lost 5 bases and J lost 2 bases. This CDR3 has 17 amino acids. Via MiXCR, TCRdb re-called the 5' RACE reads, giving one row per CDR3 protein. The data show about 340,000 distinct CDR3 sequences, approximately 14% seen once. Sequenced material: PBMCs or a T cell subset sorted from them (not recorded which). The rearrangement joins TRBV7-2 to TRBJ2-6; 12 bases agree with TRBD1. The sequence derives from a man aged 18-30 years who had mild COVID-19 (a few samples of this study predate the infection). Cell type and time point are not known. The CDR3 here is CASSPRDRGPGANVLTF. The DNA for the CDR3 is TGTGCCAGCAGCCCGCGGGACAGGGGGCCTGGGGCCAACGTCCTGACTTTC.